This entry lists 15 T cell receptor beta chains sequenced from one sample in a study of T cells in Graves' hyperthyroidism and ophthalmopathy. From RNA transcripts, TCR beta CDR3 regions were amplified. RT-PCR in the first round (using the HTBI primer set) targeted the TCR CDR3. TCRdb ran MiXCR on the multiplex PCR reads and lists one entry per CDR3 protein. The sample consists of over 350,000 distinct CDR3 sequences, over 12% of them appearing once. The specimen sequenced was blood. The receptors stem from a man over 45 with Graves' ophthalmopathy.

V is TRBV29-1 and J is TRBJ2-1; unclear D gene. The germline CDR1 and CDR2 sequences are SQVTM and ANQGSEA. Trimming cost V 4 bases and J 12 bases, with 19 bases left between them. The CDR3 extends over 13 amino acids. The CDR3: CSVGGPASFTQFF. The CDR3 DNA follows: TGCAGCGTTGGTGGTCCTGCGTCCTTCACGCAGTTCTTC.

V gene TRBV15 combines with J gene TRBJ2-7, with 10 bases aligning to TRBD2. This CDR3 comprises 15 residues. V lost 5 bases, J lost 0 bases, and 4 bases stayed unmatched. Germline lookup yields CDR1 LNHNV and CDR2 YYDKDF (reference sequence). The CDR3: CATSGWTSGSYEQYF. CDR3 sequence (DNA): TGTGCCACCAGCGGATGGACTAGCGGCTCCTACGAGCAGTACTTC.

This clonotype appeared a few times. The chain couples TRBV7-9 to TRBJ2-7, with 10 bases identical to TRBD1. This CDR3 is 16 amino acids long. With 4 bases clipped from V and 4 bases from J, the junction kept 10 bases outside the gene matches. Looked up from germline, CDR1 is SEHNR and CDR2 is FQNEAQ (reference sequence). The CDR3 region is CASSSKDRGTGYEQYF. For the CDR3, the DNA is TGTGCCAGCAGCTCAAAGGACAGGGGGACGGGTTACGAGCAGTACTTC.

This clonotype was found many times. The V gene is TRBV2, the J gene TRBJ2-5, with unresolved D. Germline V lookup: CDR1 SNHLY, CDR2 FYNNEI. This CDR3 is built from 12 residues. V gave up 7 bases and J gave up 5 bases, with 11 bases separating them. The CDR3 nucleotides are TGTGCCAGCACGTCGGGTTCGGAGACCCAGTACTTC. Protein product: CASTSGSETQYF. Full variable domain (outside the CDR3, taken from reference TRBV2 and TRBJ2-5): EPEVTQTPSHQVTQMGQEVILRCVPISNHLYFYWYRQILGQKVEFLVSFYNNEISEKSEIFDDQFSVERPDGSNFTLKIRSTKLEDSAMYFCASTSGSETQYFGPGTRLLVL.

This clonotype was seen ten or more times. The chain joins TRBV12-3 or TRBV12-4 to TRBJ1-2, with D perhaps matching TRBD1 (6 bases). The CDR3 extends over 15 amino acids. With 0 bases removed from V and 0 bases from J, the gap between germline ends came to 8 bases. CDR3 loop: CASSLARTANYGYTF. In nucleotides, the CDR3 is TGTGCCAGCAGTTTAGCCCGGACAGCTAACTATGGCTACACCTTC.

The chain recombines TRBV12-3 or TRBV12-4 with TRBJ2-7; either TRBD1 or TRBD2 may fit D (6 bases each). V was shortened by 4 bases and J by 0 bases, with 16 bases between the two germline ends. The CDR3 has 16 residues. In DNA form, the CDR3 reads TGTGCCAGCAGTTCACGGGGGACAACCGACTCCTACGAGCAGTACTTC. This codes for CASSSRGTTDSYEQYF.

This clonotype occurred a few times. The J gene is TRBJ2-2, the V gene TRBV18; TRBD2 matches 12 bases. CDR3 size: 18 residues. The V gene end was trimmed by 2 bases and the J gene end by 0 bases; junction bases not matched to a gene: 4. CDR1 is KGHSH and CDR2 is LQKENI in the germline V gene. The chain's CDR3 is CASSPIGLAGSNTGELFF. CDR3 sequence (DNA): TGTGCCAGCTCACCAATCGGACTAGCGGGATCGAACACCGGGGAGCTGTTTTTT.

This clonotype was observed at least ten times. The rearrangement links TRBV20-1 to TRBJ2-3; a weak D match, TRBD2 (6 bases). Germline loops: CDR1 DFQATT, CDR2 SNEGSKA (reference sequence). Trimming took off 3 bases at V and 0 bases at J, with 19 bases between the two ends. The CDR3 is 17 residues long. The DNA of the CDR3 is TGCAGTGCTAGCCCGTTATTCGCTAGCGAGAGCACAGATACGCAGTATTTT. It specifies CSASPLFASESTDTQYF.

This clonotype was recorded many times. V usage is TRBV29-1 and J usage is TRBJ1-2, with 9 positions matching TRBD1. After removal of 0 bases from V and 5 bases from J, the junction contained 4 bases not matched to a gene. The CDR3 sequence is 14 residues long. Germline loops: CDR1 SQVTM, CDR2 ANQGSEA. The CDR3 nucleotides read TGCAGCGTTGAAGATCGTGGACAGGGGTATGGCTACACCTTC. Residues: CSVEDRGQGYGYTF.

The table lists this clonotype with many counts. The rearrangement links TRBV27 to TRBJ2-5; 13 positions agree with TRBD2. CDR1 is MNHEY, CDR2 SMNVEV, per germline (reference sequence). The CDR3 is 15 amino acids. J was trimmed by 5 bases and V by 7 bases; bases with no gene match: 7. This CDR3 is CASTSLTSGRETQYF. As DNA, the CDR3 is TGTGCCAGCACTTCCCTGACTAGCGGGAGGGAGACCCAGTACTTC.

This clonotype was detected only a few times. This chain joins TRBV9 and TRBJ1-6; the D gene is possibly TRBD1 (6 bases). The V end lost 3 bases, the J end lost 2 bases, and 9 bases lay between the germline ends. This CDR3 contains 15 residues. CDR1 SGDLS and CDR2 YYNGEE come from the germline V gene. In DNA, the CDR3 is TGTGCCAGCAGCGCCCGGGACACCTATAATTCACCCCTCCACTTT. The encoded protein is CASSARDTYNSPLHF.

The CDR3: CAIRSGQGETQYF. CDR3 bases: TGTGCCATCAGATCGGGACAGGGGGAGACCCAGTACTTC. The chain employs TRBV10-3 and TRBJ2-5; TRBD1 matches 10 bases. J lost 5 bases, V lost 6 bases, and 3 bases had no gene match. Germline V gene data show CDR1 as ENHRY and CDR2 as SYGVKD. CDR3 length: 13 amino acids.

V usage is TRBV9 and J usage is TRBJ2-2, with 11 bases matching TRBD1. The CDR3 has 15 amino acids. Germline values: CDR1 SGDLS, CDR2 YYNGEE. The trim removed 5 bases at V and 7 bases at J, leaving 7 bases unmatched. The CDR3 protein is CASSSGTGGVGELFF. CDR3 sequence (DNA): TGTGCCAGCAGTTCCGGGACAGGGGGGGTCGGGGAGCTGTTTTTT.

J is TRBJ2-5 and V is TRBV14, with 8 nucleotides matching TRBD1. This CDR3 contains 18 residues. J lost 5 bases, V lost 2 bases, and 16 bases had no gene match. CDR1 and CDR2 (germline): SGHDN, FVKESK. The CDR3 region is CASSQNIAGRGLLETQYF. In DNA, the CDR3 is TGTGCCAGCAGCCAAAATATAGCTGGCAGGGGGCTTTTGGAGACCCAGTACTTC. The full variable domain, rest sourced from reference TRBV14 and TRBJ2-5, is EAGVTQFPSHSVIEKGQTVTLRCDPISGHDNLYWYRRVMGKEIKFLLHFVKESKQDESGMPNNRFLAERTGGTYSTLKVQPAELEDSGVYFCASSQNIAGRGLLETQYFGPGTRLLVL.

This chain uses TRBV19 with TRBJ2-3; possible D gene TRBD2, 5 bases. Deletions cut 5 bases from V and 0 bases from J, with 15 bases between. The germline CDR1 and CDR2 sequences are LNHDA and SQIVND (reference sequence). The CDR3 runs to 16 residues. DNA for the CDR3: TGTGCCAGTAGTTTGGGATTGGGAGCTAGCACAGATACGCAGTATTTT. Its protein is CASSLGLGASTDTQYF.